The entry below describes one TCR beta chain. Its antigen remains unidentified. A junction end diverges from the germline sequence, so it may reflect a read error. Other DNA sequences in the sample encode the same CDR3. The cohort was made up of several hundred healthy bone marrow donors. At the time of sampling, every cohort member was nominally healthy, though immune exposures that went unrecorded were likely present. The donor tested CMV seropositive and was one of the 289 seropositive cohort members. A peripheral blood sample was collected from each donor, and TCR beta sequencing was performed on peripheral blood mononuclear cells. Genomic DNA was extracted from the blood cell samples with the Qiagen DNeasy Blood Extraction Kit. The library was obtained by the immunoSEQ multiplex PCR assay. For the multiplex PCR, a mixture combining 60 forward primers for TCR Vbeta segments and 13 reverse primers for TCR Jbeta segments was used. The CDR3 region of rearranged TCR beta genes was amplified from genomic DNA by a multiplex PCR assay. The Illumina HiSeq System was used to sequence the amplified TCR beta libraries as 87-base-pair reads. As for the authors' bioinformatics: Across the 500 to 850 repertoires, a later analysis counted 80 million or so unique TCR beta chains, around 11 million of which were shared by at least two donors. Raw reads were error-corrected and collapsed into unique sequences with a nearest-neighbor algorithm that merged closely related sequences to remove PCR and sequencing errors. V, D and J gene segments were assigned by aligning CDR3 sequences to IMGT reference sequences. For a sequence to be retained, a match of at least six nucleotides to both a V gene segment and a J gene segment was required. Rearrangements were called productive when the CDR3 lacked stop codons and stayed in frame with V and J; all others were non-productive. CDR3 was defined according to IMGT convention as the region running from the second conserved V-encoded cysteine to the conserved J-encoded phenylalanine. The earlier analysis of 587 of the donors excluded any sequence lacking an unambiguous match to a single V gene segment. In an earlier analysis of 587 of the donors, a V segment was called functional when productive rearrangements were above 56.7%, and segregating when the standard deviation between donors exceeded 5%. A statistical classification framework was developed to diagnose cytomegalovirus status using the catalog of TCR beta chain sequences. V and J gene assignment, in a later analysis, came from comparing TCR nucleotide sequences with IMGT/GENE-DB human TR gene sequences. Using the TCRdist pipeline, a later analysis assigned CDR3 sequences along with most-parsimonious VDJ recombination scenarios. In a later analysis, each TCR beta chain was defined by its CDR3 amino acid sequence together with its V-gene family, and reads lacking a unique V-gene family were excluded. As a way to deal with suspected cross-contamination and a sequencing artifact, a later analysis dropped 450 to 600 nucleotide sequences that were highly shared and had low generation probability. In a later analysis, a clonal expansion index for each public chain was calculated from normalized within-repertoire ranks of inferred template counts. Generation probabilities in a later analysis came from a VDJ recombination model fitted to out-of-frame rearrangements, and those results were checked against IGoR. In a later analysis, TCR-TCR, TCR-HLA and TCR-CMV co-occurrence was scored with hypergeometric tests, and a repertoire-size bias correction was applied to TCR pairs. A later analysis estimated false discovery rates by permuting HLA or CMV assignments 20 times. In a later analysis, co-occurring TCRs were grouped using DBSCAN, with TCRdist sequence similarity added in when clustering inside HLA-allele-positive subsets. Co-occurrence clustering excluded repertoires with fewer than 30,000 or more than 120,000 public chains, plus five with anomalous nucleotide sharing. The table was pulled from immuneACCESS by TCRdb, which kept in-frame rearrangements only. Such tables lose some clones; where checked, under half of the loss comes from unresolved V genes, and the rest has no known cause. V and J calls and clone size are as listed in that table; D and trimming were resolved from the DNA. In this sample the table shows nearly 300,000 clones, 75% to 90% of which occur a single time. Of the sample, 3.5% to 4.5% is held by the ten largest clones.

Including cysteine and phenylalanine, the CDR3 has 13 amino acids. The DNA shown is the 39-base CDR3, in frame from base 1. According to the germline V gene (reference sequence), CDR1 reads LNHDA and CDR2 reads SQIVND. The source of the sample is a study of cytomegalovirus exposure and HLA in healthy donors (dated by TCRdb to about 2017). The study in broad terms: According to an earlier analysis of 550 to 750 of the donors, about 190 million T cells yielded over 100 million unique TCR beta sequences and about 280 Gb of sequence data. Roughly 310 gigabases of sequencing data and approximately 84 million unique TCR sequences were included in an early release covering around 650 HLA-typed donors. Of the approximately 400 genotyped donors, about 84% fell in the genetic ancestry cluster associated with self-reported Caucasian donors. The study was designed to test whether signatures of past pathogen exposure could be identified by cataloging public T cell receptors. The T cell repertoires of 550 to 850 subjects were profiled by immunosequencing and related to cytomegalovirus serostatus. In addition to the first cohort of roughly 670 subjects, a separate validation cohort of 130 or so different subjects was used. To predict cytomegalovirus infection status, the study brought together high-throughput TCR immunosequencing, statistical association of individual TCRs with disease status, and machine learning. In a later analysis, previously published TCR beta repertoires from 500 to 750 donors were re-analyzed and high-resolution HLA genotyping was added so that TCR occurrence patterns could be studied. The later analysis used no new phenotypic data to find candidate immune exposures, relying instead on TCR beta sequences and their occurrence across donors. An earlier analysis of 587 of the donors applied high-throughput TCR beta sequencing to assess whether each TCR beta V gene segment acted as functional or pseudogenic. Donor age, sex, ethnicity and CMV serostatus were collected together with the repertoire data. A later genetic analysis took genome-wide SNP genotypes for 398 of the 666 donors and used that subset as a discovery cohort. All discovery cohort repertoires had been generated using a single sequencing platform. HLA typing covered class I and class II loci at four-digit resolution. Typing coverage differed by locus: A, B, C, DRB1 and DQB1 were typed in roughly 620-630 donors, DQA1 in about 500, DPA1 in around 610, and DPB1 in roughly 450. Because of strong linkage in the cohort, roughly five DR-DQ haplotypes were treated as single units for association and clustering. Among some 410 genotyped donors of the cohort, an average of about 220,000 unique TCR beta nucleotide sequences was sequenced per donor, of which approximately 18% were non-productive. What the study reported, not specific to this receptor: Sequencing depth was assumed to be roughly uniform across donors in the presence/absence analyses, though that assumption may not hold. Cytomegalovirus status was reported to be diagnosed by the classifier with high specificity and sensitivity in both the original and validation cohorts. V-gene and J-gene trimming of TCR beta chains was associated with a missense DCLRE1C variant in a later genetic analysis, and the association was replicated in an independent cohort. Compared with the 666-donor mean, donors in an Asian-associated ancestry cluster had fewer N-insertions in productive TCRs, according to a later genetic analysis. It was suggested by the authors that the approach could potentially be generalized to other disease states and immunological phenotypes. A later analysis found that most CMV-associated TCR beta chains appeared HLA-restricted, with HLA associations seemingly driven largely by CMV exposure. Linkage disequilibrium might explain the correlated functional status among segregating V segments, but an unknown experimental factor could not be excluded. Because some donors lacked HLA typing at each locus, the association tests relied only on the typed subset. When HLA alleles, especially DR and DQ, strongly co-occurred, TCR associations were difficult to assign to individual alleles. Several of the top co-occurrence clusters appeared to be linked to parvovirus B19, influenza, CMV and Epstein-Barr virus, according to a later analysis. Some IMGT-functional V segments, including TRBV6-2 and TRBV6-3, could not be told apart with the 87-base-pair reads, so those segments were excluded. A further reported finding was that TCR beta sequences accurately predicted the HLA-A and HLA-B alleles for most subjects in the first cohort. The study listed 164 TCR beta chains as associated with cytomegalovirus. A few of the identified cytomegalovirus-associated TCR beta chains were confirmed in vitro to be specific for cytomegalovirus antigens. In a later analysis, HLA-associated TCR beta chains showed more clonal expansion and lower generation probabilities than non-associated chains that were equally common. The cohort was sequenced for TCR beta chains only, and without alpha or paired-chain data the features that could be detected were limited. In a later analysis, the rate of TCR association differed among HLA loci, with DRB1 alleles having the most associated TCRs and HLA-C alleles having the fewest. A cluster of highly shared sequence variants was judged likely to represent a technical artifact of the sequencing pipeline. Most TCR sequences were observed very rarely across donors, whereas some public TCRs were present in many individuals. Immune exposure information for the cohort was limited to CMV serostatus. Because counts were too low, under 20 rarely observed V segments, including chromosome 9 orphons, were left out of the earlier analysis of 500 to 650 of the donors. Specific HLA alleles were associated with roughly 16,000 TCR beta sequences at a false discovery rate of 0.05 in a later analysis. In an earlier analysis of about 550 of the donors, most TCR beta V segments were observed in productive rearrangements about 87% or about 30% of the time, broadly matching IMGT annotations.

This receptor chain uses TRBV19 and TRBJ1-2; TRBD1 lines up with 9 middle nucleotides. The source material was PBMCs. The source of this sequence is a man aged 35 to 55 in good health and CMV-seropositive. Read as DNA, the sequence is TGTGCCAGTCACCTCGGGACAGGGCTTGGCTACACATTC. The translation is CASHLGTGLGYTF. The entire variable domain, with the stretches around the CDR3 drawn from the reference TRBV19 and TRBJ1-2 proteins, is DGGITQSPKYLFRKEGQNVTLSCEQNLNHDAMYWYRQDPGQGLRLIYYSQIVNDFQKGDIAEGYSVSREKKESFPLTVTSAQKNPTAFYLCASHLGTGLGYTFGSGTRLTVV.